These 2 T cell receptor beta chains were sequenced from one sample in a study of CD4 T cells in relation to SARS-CoV-2 and coronaviruses. Method: immunoSEQ multiplex PCR; TCRdb's copy keeps in-frame clones and lacks some. The sample includes 10,000 to 15,000 clones, 70% to 85% of them seen just once. Unexposed donor CD4+ T cells date from about 2011-2018, before the COVID-19 pandemic. Isolation of CD4+ T cells took place after about 10 days in culture. These receptors lack a known antigen. The specimen was CD4+ T cells from PBMCs, cultured in vitro. These receptors all stem from a human donor in good health.

The rearrangement links TRBV6-1 to TRBJ1-5; 10 bases match TRBD1. V shed 1 base and J 7 bases; nucleotides not matched to a gene: 4. Germline V gene sequence: CDR1 MNHNS, CDR2 SASEGT. This CDR3 has 15 amino acids. CDR3 sequence (DNA): TGTGCCAGCAGTGAAGACGGGACAGGGGAGCAGCCCCAGCATTTT. Its protein is CASSEDGTGEQPQHF.

This clone showed up just a few times. The chain recombines TRBV11-1 with TRBJ1-5; D unresolved. The CDR3 has 13 residues. The ends were cut back, 1 base at V and 7 bases at J, with 8 bases in the middle. The V gene's germline CDR1 is SGHAT and CDR2 FQDESV (reference sequence). The CDR3 loop is CASSLDRRQPQHF. Here the CDR3 DNA reads TGTGCCAGCAGCTTAGACCGGAGGCAGCCCCAGCATTTT.